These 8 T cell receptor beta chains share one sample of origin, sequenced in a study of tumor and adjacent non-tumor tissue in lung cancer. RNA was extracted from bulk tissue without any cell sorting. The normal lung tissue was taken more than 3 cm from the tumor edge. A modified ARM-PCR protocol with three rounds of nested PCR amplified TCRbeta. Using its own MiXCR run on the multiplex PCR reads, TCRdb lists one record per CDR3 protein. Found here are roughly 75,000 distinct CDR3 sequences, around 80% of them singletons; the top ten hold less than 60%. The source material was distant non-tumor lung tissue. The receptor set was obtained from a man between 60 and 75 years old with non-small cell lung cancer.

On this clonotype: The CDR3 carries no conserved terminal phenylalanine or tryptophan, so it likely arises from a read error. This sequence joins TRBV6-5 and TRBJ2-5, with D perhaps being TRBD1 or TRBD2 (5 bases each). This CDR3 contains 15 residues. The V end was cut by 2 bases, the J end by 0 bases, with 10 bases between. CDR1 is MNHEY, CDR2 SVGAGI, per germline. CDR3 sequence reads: CASSYQGRHQETQYL. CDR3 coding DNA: TGTGCCAGCAGTTACCAGGGACGACACCAAGAGACCCAGTACTTA.

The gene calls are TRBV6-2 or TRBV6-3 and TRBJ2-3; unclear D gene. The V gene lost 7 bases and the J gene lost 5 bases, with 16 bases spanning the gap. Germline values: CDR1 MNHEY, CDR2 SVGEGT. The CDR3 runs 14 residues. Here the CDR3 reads CASNSRAERDTQYF. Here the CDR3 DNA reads TGTGCCAGCAATTCCCGGGCCGAAAGAGATACGCAGTATTTT.

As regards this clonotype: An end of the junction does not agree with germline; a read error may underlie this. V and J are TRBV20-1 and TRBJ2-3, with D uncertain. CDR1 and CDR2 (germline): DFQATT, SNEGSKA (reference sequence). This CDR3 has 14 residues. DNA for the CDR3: TGCAGTGCTAGAAATGCAATAGGCACAGATACACAGTATTTT. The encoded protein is CSARNAIGTDTQYF.

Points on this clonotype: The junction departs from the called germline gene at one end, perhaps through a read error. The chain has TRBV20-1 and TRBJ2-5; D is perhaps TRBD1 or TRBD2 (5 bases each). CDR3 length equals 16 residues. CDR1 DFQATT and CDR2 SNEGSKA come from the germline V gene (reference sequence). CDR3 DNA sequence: TGCAGTGTTAGAGGGGTGGGGCGGCGAGGGCAAGAGACCCAGTACTTC. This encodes CSVRGVGRRGQETQYF.

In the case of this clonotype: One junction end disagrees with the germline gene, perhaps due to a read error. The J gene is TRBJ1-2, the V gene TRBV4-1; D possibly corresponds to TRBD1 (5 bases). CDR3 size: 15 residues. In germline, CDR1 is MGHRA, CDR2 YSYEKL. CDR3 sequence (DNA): TGTGCCAGCAGCCAAGGCCAGGGACCTAACCATGGCTACACCTTC. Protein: CASSQGQGPNHGYTF.

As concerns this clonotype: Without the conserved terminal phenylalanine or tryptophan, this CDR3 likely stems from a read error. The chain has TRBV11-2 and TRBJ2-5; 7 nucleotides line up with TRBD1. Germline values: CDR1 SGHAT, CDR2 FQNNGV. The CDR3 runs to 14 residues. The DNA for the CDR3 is TGTGCCAACAGCTCTGGACAGGTCCAAGAGACCCAGTACCTT. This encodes CANSSGQVQETQYL.

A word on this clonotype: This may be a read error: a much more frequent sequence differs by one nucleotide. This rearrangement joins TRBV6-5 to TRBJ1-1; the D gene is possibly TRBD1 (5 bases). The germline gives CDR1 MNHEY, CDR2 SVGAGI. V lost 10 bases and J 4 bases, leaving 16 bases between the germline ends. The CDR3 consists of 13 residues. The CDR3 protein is CATSLRELTEAFF. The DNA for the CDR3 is TGTGCCACCAGCCTCAGGGAGCTCACTGAAGCTTTCTTT.

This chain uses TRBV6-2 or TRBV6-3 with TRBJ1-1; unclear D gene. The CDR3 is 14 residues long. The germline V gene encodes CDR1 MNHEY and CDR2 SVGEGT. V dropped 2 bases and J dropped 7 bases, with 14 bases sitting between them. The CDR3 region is CASSYPYGDIEAFF. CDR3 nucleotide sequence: TGTGCCAGCAGTTACCCCTACGGGGATATTGAAGCTTTCTTT.